Presented here are 9 T cell receptor beta chains from one specimen sequenced in a study of blood T cell repertoires in COVID-19. TCRdb keeps only in-frame clones here, not all; method: immunoSEQ multiplex PCR. The sample lists 350,000 or so clones, 70% to 90% occurring once. Sequenced: peripheral blood. The receptors stem from a woman in her 30s with COVID-19, enrolled during active disease.

This chain uses TRBV5-6 with TRBJ2-5; TRBD2 matches at 7 bases. The CDR3 consists of 16 residues. Germline assignment: CDR1 SGHDT and CDR2 YYEEEE. V gave up 4 bases and J gave up 4 bases; unmatched junction bases: 13. CDR3 sequence (DNA): TGTGCCAGCAGCCGGACTAGGGCTAGCGTTGCAGAGACCCAGTACTTC. Amino acids: CASSRTRASVAETQYF.

The CDR3 DNA reads TGTGCCTCCCCCAGGGGGAACACTGAAGCTTTCTTT. It yields the protein CASPRGNTEAFF. The chain is built from TRBV30 and TRBJ1-1, with D tentatively TRBD1 (6 bases). Per the germline V gene, CDR1 is GTSNPN and CDR2 is SVGIG (reference sequence). The CDR3 length is 12 residues. V was trimmed by 7 bases and J by 1 base, leaving 10 bases between them.

In DNA form, the CDR3 reads TGCGCCAGCAGCCAAGTCGGGTGGGGCACAGATACGCAGTATTTT. Translation: CASSQVGWGTDTQYF. This rearrangement joins TRBV4-1 to TRBJ2-3; D is undetermined. This CDR3 is built from 15 residues. Trimming stripped 1 base from V and 1 base from J, with 9 bases between. Germline V gene lookup returns CDR1 MGHRA and CDR2 YSYEKL.

The rearrangement joins TRBV5-4 to TRBJ2-1, with TRBD2 matching 14 bases. The CDR3 runs to 15 residues. The germline gives CDR1 SGHNT, CDR2 YYREEE (reference sequence). V was clipped by 3 bases and J by 8 bases; unmatched bases: 4. In DNA, the CDR3 is TGTGCCAGCAGCTCGCCGGGACTAGCGGGAGATGAGCAGTTCTTC. Its translation: CASSSPGLAGDEQFF.

This chain joins TRBV2 and TRBJ2-3; D ambiguous. V dropped 6 bases and J dropped 1 base, with 14 bases sitting between them. CDR3 size: 15 residues. CDR1 is SNHLY, CDR2 FYNNEI, per germline. The CDR3 coding sequence is TGTGCCAGCAGGTCAGGCCCATATGGCACAGATACGCAGTATTTT. Translation gives CASRSGPYGTDTQYF.

As DNA, the CDR3 is TGTGCCAGCAGGTTCGACAGGGACACTGAAGCTTTCTTT. Translated, it gives CASRFDRDTEAFF. The chain has TRBV5-6 and TRBJ1-1, with TRBD1 identical over 7 bases. CDR1 and CDR2 from the germline V gene are SGHDT and YYEEEE. The CDR3 sequence is 13 residues long. Unmatched junction bases numbered 4, after V lost 5 bases and J lost 3 bases.

This clone was counted between two and nine times. V usage is TRBV5-4 and J usage is TRBJ1-1; D perhaps matches TRBD1 (5 bases). The CDR3 spans 14 residues. Germline V lookup: CDR1 SGHNT, CDR2 YYREEE (reference sequence). Trimming shortened V by 7 bases and J by 0 bases, and 13 bases separated the two germline ends. CDR3 in amino acids: CASHGQGMNTEAFF. As DNA, the CDR3 is TGTGCCAGCCACGGGCAGGGCATGAACACTGAAGCTTTCTTT.

The chain has TRBV30 and TRBJ2-2; 14 nucleotides line up with TRBD2. V gave up 2 bases and J gave up 7 bases; unmatched junction bases: 6. The length of the CDR3 is 16 residues. From germline, CDR1 is GTSNPN and CDR2 SVGIG (reference sequence). The CDR3 nucleotides are TGTGCCTGGAGTCAGACTAGCGGGAGGGCCGTCGGGGAGCTGTTTTTT. Translating gives CAWSQTSGRAVGELFF.

The chain couples TRBV25-1 to TRBJ1-1, with a possible D match to TRBD1 (6 bases). CDR1 is MGHDK and CDR2 is SYGVNS in the germline V gene. The CDR3 is 12 residues long. Trimming shortened V by 4 bases and J by 8 bases, and 11 bases separated the two germline ends. The CDR3 nucleotides are TGTGCCAGCAGTGTGGGAGACAGGGAAGCTTTCTTT. Amino acid sequence: CASSVGDREAFF.